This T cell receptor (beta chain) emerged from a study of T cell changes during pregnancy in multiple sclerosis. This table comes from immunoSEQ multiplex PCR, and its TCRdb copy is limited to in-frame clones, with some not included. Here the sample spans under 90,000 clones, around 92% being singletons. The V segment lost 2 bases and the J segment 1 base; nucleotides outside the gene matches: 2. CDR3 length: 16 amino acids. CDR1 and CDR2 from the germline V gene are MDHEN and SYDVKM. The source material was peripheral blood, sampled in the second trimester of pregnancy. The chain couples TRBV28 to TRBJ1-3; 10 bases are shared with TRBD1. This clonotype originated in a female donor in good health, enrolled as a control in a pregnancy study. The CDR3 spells CASSLGTGASGNTIYF. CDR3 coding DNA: TGTGCCAGCAGTTTAGGGACAGGGGCGTCTGGAAACACCATATATTTT. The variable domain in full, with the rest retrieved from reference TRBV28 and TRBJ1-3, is DVKVTQSSRYLVKRTGEKVFLECVQDMDHENMFWYRQDPGLGLRLIYFSYDVKMKEKGDIPEGYSVSREKKERFSLILESASTNQTSMYLCASSLGTGASGNTIYFGEGSWLTVV.